The clone carrying this TCR beta chain appeared a few times. The sample belongs to a study of response to subunit inactivated influenza vaccine. TCRdb re-analysed the RT-PCR reads in MiXCR, keeping a single row per CDR3 protein. The data show 710,000 or so distinct CDR3 sequences, approximately 14% seen once. CDR1 and CDR2 (germline): ENHRY, SYGVKD. V lost 2 bases to trimming and J lost 4 bases, with 3 bases between them. The CDR3 extends over 13 amino acids. The sample here was PBMCs from blood, taken roughly 12 days after vaccination. The chain has TRBV10-3 and TRBJ1-6; the D is unclear. The receptor was derived from a man between 50 and 59 years old who received an inactivated influenza vaccine. CDR3 sequence: CAISEDYNSPLHF. The CDR3 DNA is TGTGCCATCAGTGAGGATTATAATTCACCCCTCCACTTT.